The present TCR beta chain was sequenced within a study of cytomegalovirus exposure and HLA in healthy donors (dated by TCRdb to between 2016 and 2019). About the investigation overall: An earlier analysis of several hundred of the donors reported about 250 Gb of sequence data and 120 million or so unique TCR beta sequences from 190 million or so T cells. Rather than using new phenotypic data, the later analysis identified candidate immune exposures from TCR beta sequences and from how often those sequences occurred across donors. To decide whether each TCR beta V gene segment behaved as functional or pseudogenic, an earlier analysis of some 600 of the donors relied on high-throughput TCR beta sequencing. HLA typing included class I and class II loci at four-digit resolution. The study aimed to test whether cataloging public T cell receptors could reveal signatures of past pathogen exposure. A later genetic analysis took genome-wide SNP genotypes for about 55% of the 666 donors and used that subset as a discovery cohort. High-throughput TCR immunosequencing, statistical association of individual TCRs with disease status, and machine learning were combined to predict cytomegalovirus infection status. A later analysis re-examined previously published TCR beta repertoires from about 700 donors and added high-resolution HLA genotyping to investigate patterns of TCR occurrence. The T cell repertoires of under 750 subjects were profiled by immunosequencing and related to cytomegalovirus serostatus. Donor age, sex, ethnicity and CMV serostatus were collected together with the repertoire data. Among the roughly 370 genotyped donors, around 81% belonged to the genetic ancestry cluster associated with self-reported Caucasian donors. Among about 360 genotyped donors of the cohort, an average of approximately 240,000 unique TCR beta nucleotide sequences were sequenced per donor, roughly a sixth of them non-productive. Roughly 5 DR-DQ haplotypes were handled as single units for association and clustering because linkage in the cohort was strong. Every repertoire in the discovery cohort had been generated on one and the same sequencing platform. About 280 gigabases of sequencing data and 70 million to 100 million unique TCR sequences made up an early release that covered several hundred HLA-typed donors. The number of typed donors differed by locus: about 620-640 for A, B, C, DRB1 and DQB1; 522 for DQA1; 606 for DPA1; and roughly 450 for DPB1. Along with the roughly 670-subject first cohort, a separate validation cohort of over a hundred different subjects was used. Summary of the overall study and its limitations: Some IMGT-functional V segments, including TRBV6-2 and TRBV6-3, could not be distinguished by the 87-base-pair reads and were therefore excluded. About 17 rarely observed V segments, including chromosome 9 orphons, were excluded from the earlier analysis of a few hundred of the donors because counts were too low. A few of the identified cytomegalovirus-associated TCR beta chains were confirmed in vitro to be specific for cytomegalovirus antigens. A further reported finding was that TCR beta sequences accurately predicted the HLA-A and HLA-B alleles for most subjects in the first cohort. Most TCR sequences were seen in very few donors, while some public TCRs were found in many individuals. A total of roughly 160 TCR beta chains were listed by the study as associated with cytomegalovirus. In an earlier analysis of some 640 of the donors, most TCR beta V segments were observed in productive rearrangements about 90% or about 30% of the time, broadly matching IMGT annotations. Assigning TCR associations to individual alleles was difficult when HLA alleles, especially DR and DQ, strongly co-occurred. CMV serostatus was the only immune exposure information available for the cohort. The classifier was reported to diagnose cytomegalovirus status with high specificity and sensitivity in both the original cohort and the validation cohort. In a later analysis, about 16,000 TCR beta sequences were associated with specific HLA alleles at a false discovery rate of 0.05. The cohort was sequenced for TCR beta chains only, and without alpha or paired-chain data the features that could be detected were limited. HLA typing was unavailable for some donors at each locus, so association tests used only the typed subset. The presence/absence analyses assumed that sequencing depth was roughly uniform across donors, and that assumption may not be true. In a later analysis, several top co-occurrence clusters were reported to appear linked to parvovirus B19, influenza, CMV and Epstein-Barr virus. Most CMV-associated TCR beta chains appeared to be HLA-restricted in a later analysis, and the HLA associations seemed to be driven largely by CMV exposure. In a later genetic analysis, a missense DCLRE1C variant was associated with V-gene and J-gene trimming of TCR beta chains, and the association was replicated in an independent cohort. Compared with equally common non-associated chains, HLA-associated TCR beta chains in a later analysis were more clonally expanded and had lower generation probabilities. According to a later analysis, TCR association rates differed among HLA loci, with DRB1 alleles showing the most associated TCRs and HLA-C alleles showing the fewest. Correlated functional status among segregating V segments might be attributable to linkage disequilibrium, but an unknown experimental factor could not be ruled out. The authors suggested that the approach could potentially be extended to other disease states and immunological phenotypes. A cluster of highly shared sequence variants was judged likely to represent a technical artifact of the sequencing pipeline. Compared with the roughly 700-donor mean, donors in an Asian-associated ancestry cluster had fewer N-insertions in productive TCRs, according to a later genetic analysis.

The library came from the immunoSEQ multiplex PCR assay. The multiplex PCR relied on a mix of 60 forward primers for TCR Vbeta segments and 13 reverse primers for TCR Jbeta segments. Amplification of the CDR3 region of rearranged TCR beta genes was performed with a multiplex PCR assay on genomic DNA. On the Illumina HiSeq System, the amplified TCR beta libraries were sequenced as 87-base-pair reads. Concerning the study's data processing: In a later analysis, tens of millions of unique TCR beta chains were counted across the 500 to 850 repertoires, and approximately 11 million of these chains were shared by at least two donors. Raw reads were error-corrected and collapsed into unique sequences with a nearest-neighbor algorithm that merged closely related sequences to remove PCR and sequencing errors. Alignment of CDR3 sequences to IMGT reference sequences was used to assign V, D and J gene segments. Each retained sequence needed at least a six-nucleotide match to both a V gene segment and a J gene segment. A rearrangement was called productive if the CDR3 had no stop codons and remained in frame with V and J, and every other rearrangement was called non-productive. Following IMGT convention, CDR3 was defined as the stretch from the second conserved V-encoded cysteine to the conserved J-encoded phenylalanine. In an earlier analysis of more than 550 of the donors, sequences lacking an unambiguous match to a single V gene segment were excluded. An earlier analysis of 587 of the donors called V segments functional above 56.7% productive rearrangements and segregating when the between-donor standard deviation exceeded 5%. A statistical classification framework was developed to diagnose cytomegalovirus status using the catalog of TCR beta chain sequences. V and J gene assignment, in a later analysis, came from comparing TCR nucleotide sequences with IMGT/GENE-DB human TR gene sequences. The TCRdist pipeline was used in a later analysis to assign CDR3 sequences and most-parsimonious VDJ recombination scenarios. In a later analysis, each TCR beta chain was defined by its CDR3 amino acid sequence together with its V-gene family, and reads without a unique V-gene family were excluded. As a way to deal with suspected cross-contamination and a sequencing artifact, a later analysis dropped 640 or so nucleotide sequences that were highly shared and had low generation probability. In a later analysis, a clonal expansion index for each public chain was calculated from normalized within-repertoire ranks of inferred template counts. A later analysis computed generation probabilities with a VDJ recombination model fitted to out-of-frame rearrangements, and checked the results against IGoR. Hypergeometric tests were used in a later analysis to score TCR-TCR, TCR-HLA and TCR-CMV co-occurrence, with a repertoire-size bias correction applied to the TCR pairs. In a later analysis, false discovery rates were estimated by permuting HLA or CMV assignments 20 times. In a later analysis, co-occurring TCRs were grouped using DBSCAN, with TCRdist sequence similarity added in when clustering inside HLA-allele-positive subsets. Repertoires with fewer than 30,000 or more than 120,000 public chains, plus five repertoires with anomalous nucleotide sharing, were excluded from co-occurrence clustering. TCRdb took over this immuneACCESS table, retaining in-frame rearrangements with V and J assigned. Such tables are incomplete; in checked studies, under half of the missing clones stem from an unresolved V gene, and the remainder is unexplained. The DNA was the basis for D and trimming; V, J and clone size are from that table. For this sample the table gives more than 85,000 clones, of which approximately 69% were detected only once. The top ten clones comprise 3.2% of the sample.

Turning to this clone: The antigen this receptor binds is unknown. Base-call qualities are not available, and no considerably larger clone is one nucleotide away.

The cohort comprised 666 healthy bone marrow donors. All cohort members were sampled while nominally healthy, although unrecorded immune exposures were likely present. The donor tested CMV seronegative, placing the donor among the 350 or so seronegative members of the cohort. Each donor provided a peripheral blood sample, and peripheral blood mononuclear cells were used for TCR beta sequencing. Genomic DNA extraction from the blood cell samples was performed with the Qiagen DNeasy Blood Extraction Kit. The CDR3, from cysteine to phenylalanine, totals 16 residues. Solely the CDR3 DNA is kept, with 48 bases framed from the first base. The germline V gene (reference sequence) yields SEHNR for CDR1 and FQNEAQ for CDR2. V loses 3 bases at its end and J loses 6 bases; junction bases beyond the gene matches: 6.

Sequencing was performed on PBMCs. Recombination connected TRBV7-9 to TRBJ2-2; 11 junctional bases match TRBD1. This receptor was taken from a man aged 30-40 years in good health and CMV-seronegative. At the DNA level, the sequence is TGTGCCAGCAGCTTGGGACAGGGGGAATTTTCCGGGGAGCTGTTTTTT. Its translation is CASSLGQGEFSGELFF.